These 8 T cell receptor beta chains were sequenced from one sample in a study of T-cell memory formation after mild COVID-19. TCRdb used MiXCR to reprocess the 5' RACE reads, holding one entry per CDR3 protein. The sample carries roughly 600,000 distinct CDR3 sequences, roughly 17% recorded once. The sequenced sample consisted of PBMCs or a T cell subset sorted from them (not recorded which). These receptors originate from an adult woman who had mild COVID-19 (a few samples of this study predate the infection). Cell type and time point are not known.

This chain links TRBV24-1 with TRBJ2-1; D perhaps matches TRBD2 (7 bases). The germline V gene has CDR1 KGHDR and CDR2 SFDVKD. The CDR3 contains 15 residues. V dropped 3 bases and J dropped 9 bases, with 17 bases sitting between them. CDR3 loop: CATSDPSRGGSEQFF. In DNA, the CDR3 is TGTGCCACCAGTGATCCTTCTAGGGGGGGTAGTGAGCAGTTCTTC.

This clonotype was seen more than once but under ten times. The J gene is TRBJ2-4, the V gene TRBV2; the D is unclear. V was pared by 1 base and J by 0 bases, with 4 bases between. There are 14 residues in the CDR3. The V gene's germline CDR1 is SNHLY and CDR2 FYNNEI. In DNA form, the CDR3 reads TGTGCCAGCAGTGAAGTTGGAGCCAAAAACATTCAGTACTTC. Translated: CASSEVGAKNIQYF. Complete variable domain (other parts from reference TRBV2 and TRBJ2-4): EPEVTQTPSHQVTQMGQEVILRCVPISNHLYFYWYRQILGQKVEFLVSFYNNEISEKSEIFDDQFSVERPDGSNFTLKIRSTKLEDSAMYFCASSEVGAKNIQYFGAGTRLSVL.

This chain links TRBV29-1 with TRBJ1-2; no reliable D call. The germline gives CDR1 SQVTM, CDR2 ANQGSEA. There are 12 residues in the CDR3. The V end was cut by 4 bases, the J end by 8 bases, with 14 bases between. CDR3 sequence: CSVVNVPDGYTF. The CDR3 nucleotides read TGCAGCGTTGTAAATGTTCCCGACGGCTACACCTTC.

This clonotype is a singleton in its sample. The chain is built from TRBV2 and TRBJ1-5; 7 nucleotides match TRBD1. Trimming cost V 6 bases and J 5 bases; bases outside gene matches: 10. Germline CDR1 SNHLY, CDR2 FYNNEI. The CDR3 totals 15 residues. The CDR3 protein is CASSARQGGHQPQHF. Written as DNA, the CDR3 is TGTGCCAGCAGCGCTCGACAGGGAGGGCATCAGCCCCAGCATTTT.

The DNA for the CDR3 is TGTGCCAGCAGAGAGGGGCGGTCCATGAACACTGAAGCTTTCTTT. Translating it yields CASREGRSMNTEAFF. The chain employs TRBV12-3 or TRBV12-4 and TRBJ1-1; TRBD1 might be the D (5 bases). With 6 bases removed from V and 0 bases from J, the gap between germline ends came to 14 bases. The CDR3 spans 15 residues.

The chain couples TRBV12-3 or TRBV12-4 to TRBJ2-3; possible D gene TRBD1, 8 bases. The CDR3 is 18 residues long. V was trimmed by 3 bases and J by 0 bases, leaving 19 bases between them. The CDR3 region is CASSLPPQGGTSTDTQYF. The CDR3 DNA reads as TGTGCCAGCAGTTTGCCCCCACAGGGGGGGACTAGCACAGATACGCAGTATTTT.

The V call is TRBV24-1, the J call TRBJ1-2, with TRBD1 matching 7 bases. The CDR3 consists of 14 residues. Germline V gene lookup returns CDR1 KGHDR and CDR2 SFDVKD. Germline trimming cut 4 bases from V and 8 bases from J; bases unmatched to any gene: 9. CDR3 coding DNA: TGTGCCACCAGTGACCCTTGGAGGGGACAGGGCTACACCTTC. Its translation: CATSDPWRGQGYTF.

A few counts support this clonotype. The CDR3 spells CASSPVTSGGELFF. CDR3 nucleotides: TGCGCCAGCAGCCCGGTGACTAGCGGCGGGGAGCTGTTTTTT. This chain uses TRBV4-3 with TRBJ2-2, with 9 bases fitting TRBD2. Germline V gene sequence: CDR1 LGHNA, CDR2 YSLEER. With 4 bases clipped from V and 7 bases from J, the junction kept 4 bases outside the gene matches. This CDR3 is built from 14 residues.